This T cell receptor beta chain was found in a study of cytomegalovirus exposure and HLA in healthy donors. General observations from the study: It was in a later analysis that TCR association rates were seen to vary by HLA locus, highest for DRB1 and lowest for HLA-C. From TCR beta sequences, most subjects' HLA-A and HLA-B alleles were reportedly predicted accurately. Per a prior analysis, the majority of TCR beta V segments were productive roughly 90% or roughly 30% of the time.

Comment on this clone: The antigen is undetermined.

This PCR relied on a set of 60 Vbeta primers and 13 Jbeta primers. The table came from immunoSEQ multiplex PCR; TCRdb's copy has only in-frame clones and leaves some out. Here the sample spans about 190,000 clones, 75% to 80% being singletons. These donors counted as nominally healthy when sampled, but unrecorded immune exposures were likely. CDR3 size: 17 residues. Germline loops: CDR1 PRHDT, CDR2 FYEKMQ (reference sequence). The junction had 6 bases not matched to a gene; V was cut back by 1 base and J by 0 bases. The TCR was taken from a woman in her twenties or thirties in good health and CMV-seropositive. Sequencing was done on a sample of PBMCs. The genes are TRBV13 and TRBJ1-3; the match to TRBD1 covers 7 bases. The CDR3 DNA reads TGTGCCAGCAGCTTAGTTTCCGGGACAGTCTCTGGAAACACCATATATTTT. It specifies CASSLVSGTVSGNTIYF.